Shown below are 5 T cell receptor beta chains from a single sample sequenced in a study of cytomegalovirus exposure and HLA in healthy donors. Use of 60 Vbeta and 13 Jbeta primers characterized the PCR. TCRdb keeps only in-frame clones here, not all; method: immunoSEQ multiplex PCR. The table records 150,000 to 200,000 clones, 80% to 85% of them present only once. Material: PBMCs. These receptors came from a man in his fifties or sixties in good health and CMV-seropositive.

This chain connects TRBV19 to TRBJ2-1; 7 nucleotides line up with TRBD1. In germline, CDR1 is LNHDA, CDR2 SQIVND (reference sequence). The CDR3 covers 15 residues. V gave up 8 bases and J gave up 7 bases; unmatched junction bases: 14. The CDR3 sequence is CASEDRVGYGNEQFF. The CDR3 region has the DNA TGTGCCAGTGAAGACAGGGTCGGGTATGGTAATGAGCAGTTCTTC.

The rearrangement links TRBV28 to TRBJ2-3, with 10 bases aligning to TRBD2. The CDR3 is 18 amino acids. Trimming cost V 6 bases and J 0 bases; bases outside gene matches: 12. Germline CDR1 reads MDHEN; CDR2 reads SYDVKM. CDR3 nucleotide sequence: TGTGCCAGCAGACCGGGGGGTAGCGGGGGGAGTAGCACAGATACGCAGTATTTT. Its translation: CASRPGGSGGSSTDTQYF.

This clone was seen only a few times. The chain carries TRBV6-6 and TRBJ2-6, with unresolved D. V lost 5 bases to trimming and J lost 0 bases, with 8 bases between them. Germline lookup yields CDR1 MNHNY and CDR2 SVGAGI (reference sequence). CDR3 size: 15 residues. CDR3 DNA: TGTGCCAGCAGTGACACCGGCTCTGGGGCCAACGTCCTGACTTTC. This encodes CASSDTGSGANVLTF.

This clone was recorded a few times. The chain couples TRBV29-1 to TRBJ2-2, with D uncertain. V was pared by 8 bases and J by 6 bases, with 10 bases between. The CDR3 spans 11 residues. Germline-derived CDR1 and CDR2 are SQVTM and ANQGSEA. The CDR3 spells CSPHRAGELFF. CDR3 nucleotides: TGCAGCCCTCACAGAGCCGGGGAGCTGTTTTTT.

This chain links TRBV7-2 with TRBJ1-4, with TRBD1 identical over 9 bases. The V and J ends lost 2 bases and 8 bases, in that order; junction bases with no gene match: 6. This CDR3 is built from 15 residues. The germline V gene has CDR1 SGHTA and CDR2 FQGNSA. CDR3 in DNA: TGTGCCAGCAGCTTAATCGGGACAGGGCGGGAAAAACTGTTTTTT. Protein sequence: CASSLIGTGREKLFF. The whole variable domain, remainder taken from reference TRBV7-2 and TRBJ1-4, is GAGVSQSPSNKVTEKGKDVELRCDPISGHTALYWYRQSLGQGLEFLIYFQGNSAPDKSGLPSDRFSAERTGGSVSTLTIQRTQQEDSAVYLCASSLIGTGREKLFFGSGTQLSVL.